Shown below are 30 T cell receptor beta chains from a single sample sequenced in a study of T cells in Graves' hyperthyroidism and ophthalmopathy. There were TCR beta CDR3 regions amplified from RNA transcripts. HTBI primers drove first-round RT-PCR of the TCR CDR3. TCRdb itself ran the multiplex PCR reads through MiXCR, one entry per CDR3 protein. The sample includes 620,000 or so distinct CDR3 sequences, roughly 15% of them seen just once. Sequencing was performed on blood. The receptors shown here come from a woman between 45 and 65 years old with Graves' ophthalmopathy.

This clonotype occurred many times. The gene calls are TRBV7-8 and TRBJ1-1; tentative D call: TRBD1 (5 bases). Trimming removed 6 bases at V and 4 bases at J, with 15 bases between. CDR1 and CDR2 from the germline V gene are SGHVS and FQNEAQ. This CDR3 comprises 14 residues. CDR3 DNA: TGTGCCAGCAGAGGCGGGGGGATGGGCACTGAAGCTTTCTTT. Its protein is CASRGGGMGTEAFF.

The chain carries TRBV5-6 and TRBJ2-7, with 10 positions matching TRBD2. The length of the CDR3 is 16 residues. Germline lookup yields CDR1 SGHDT and CDR2 YYEEEE. The V gene end was trimmed by 0 bases and the J gene end by 4 bases; junction bases not matched to a gene: 7. In nucleotides, the CDR3 is TGTGCCAGCAGCTTGGATACTAGCGGGGATTGGTACGAGCAGTACTTC. Its protein product is CASSLDTSGDWYEQYF.

In its sample, this clonotype was seen many times. This rearrangement joins TRBV24-1 to TRBJ2-2; no definite D call. Looked up from germline, CDR1 is KGHDR and CDR2 is SFDVKD. Trimming took 7 bases from V and 4 from J, leaving 12 bases between them. The CDR3 is made up of 14 amino acids. The CDR3 bases are TGTGCCACCAGCAGGACGGCGAGCACCGGGGAGCTGTTTTTT. Encoded protein: CATSRTASTGELFF.

CDR3 nucleotide sequence: TGCGCCAGCAGCCAAGATTGGACAGGGGCTGATAGCAATCAGCCCCAGCATTTT. Translated: CASSQDWTGADSNQPQHF. This chain joins TRBV4-3 and TRBJ1-5, with 9 bases matching TRBD1. Trimming cost V 0 bases and J 0 bases; bases outside gene matches: 6. Germline V gene lookup returns CDR1 LGHNA and CDR2 YSLEER. The CDR3 covers 18 residues.

CDR3 sequence (DNA): TGTGCCAGCAGTACCCCCAGGAAGTTCTTC. Its protein is CASSTPRKFF. V and J are TRBV6-2 or TRBV6-3 and TRBJ2-1; D not certain. CDR1 is MNHEY and CDR2 is SVGEGT in the germline V gene. V lost 5 bases, J lost 14 bases, and 10 bases lay in between. The CDR3 spans 10 residues.

A few counts support this clonotype. The V and J genes are TRBV19 and TRBJ2-1; the match to TRBD2 covers 10 bases. J was trimmed by 7 bases and V by 0 bases; bases with no gene match: 9. The germline V gene encodes CDR1 LNHDA and CDR2 SQIVND (reference sequence). The CDR3 runs to 17 residues. The CDR3, as DNA: TGTGCCAGTAGTATAGATCTGGCTAGCGGGAGATGGAATGAGCAGTTCTTC. Amino acids: CASSIDLASGRWNEQFF.

This clonotype was detected ten times or more. The chain has TRBV20-1 and TRBJ2-7; 16 bases are a match to TRBD2. CDR1 DFQATT and CDR2 SNEGSKA come from the germline V gene (reference sequence). The V gene end was trimmed by 5 bases and the J gene end by 4 bases; junction bases not matched to a gene: 8. The CDR3 extends over 16 amino acids. CDR3 protein: CSARGTSGRETYEQYF. The CDR3 nucleotides are TGCAGTGCTCGGGGGACTAGCGGGAGGGAAACTTACGAGCAGTACTTC.

The sample holds many counts of this clonotype. The chain employs TRBV6-1 and TRBJ2-1; 7 bases map to TRBD1. V lost 4 bases and J lost 5; bases outside the gene matches: 2. Germline V CDR1 and CDR2: MNHNS, SASEGT. The CDR3 runs to 13 residues. In DNA form, the CDR3 reads TGTGCCAGCAGTGGACAGGGTAACAATGAGCAGTTCTTC. The encoded protein is CASSGQGNNEQFF.

This clonotype was counted ten times or more. This rearrangement joins TRBV5-1 to TRBJ2-1; 8 nucleotides align to TRBD2. The germline V gene has CDR1 SGHRS and CDR2 YFSETQ. J gave up 7 bases and V 5 bases, and 11 bases lay outside the gene matches. The CDR3 is 15 amino acids. CDR3 DNA sequence: TGCGCCAGCAGACCGGAATCGGGAGGGTGGAATGAGCAGTTCTTC. It translates to CASRPESGGWNEQFF. Full variable domain (outside the CDR3, taken from reference TRBV5-1 and TRBJ2-1): KAGVTQTPRYLIKTRGQQVTLSCSPISGHRSVSWYQQTPGQGLQFLFEYFSETQRNKGNFPGRFSGRQFSNSRSEMNVSTLELGDSALYLCASRPESGGWNEQFFGPGTRLTVL.

This clonotype was counted at least ten times. The genes are TRBV18 and TRBJ1-3; TRBD1 is a possible D gene (5 bases). The germline CDR1 and CDR2 sequences are KGHSH and LQKENI. The CDR3 is made up of 15 amino acids. Trimming took 5 bases from V and 2 from J, leaving 13 bases between them. The CDR3 nucleotides are TGTGCCAGCTCAACCAGGGCGCTAACTGGAAACACCATATATTTT. As protein: CASSTRALTGNTIYF. The whole variable domain, filled in from reference TRBV18 and TRBJ1-3, reads NAGVMQNPRHLVRRRGQEARLRCSPMKGHSHVYWYRQLPEEGLKFMVYLQKENIIDESGMPKERFSAEFPKEGPSILRIQQVVRGDSAAYFCASSTRALTGNTIYFGEGSWLTVV.

Many counts were recorded for this clonotype. The DNA for the CDR3 is TGTGCCAGCAGCTTAATTCGGCCAGGCCGGACCGGGGAGCTGTTTTTT. Amino acid sequence: CASSLIRPGRTGELFF. The J gene is TRBJ2-2, the V gene TRBV7-8; no clear D. Trimming left V 2 bases short and J 5 bases short, with 15 bases between. In germline, CDR1 is SGHVS, CDR2 FQNEAQ. The CDR3 contains 16 residues.

The chain joins TRBV11-3 to TRBJ2-2, with no clear D. CDR3 size: 14 residues. Germline lookup yields CDR1 SGHNT and CDR2 YENEEA. Deletions cut 4 bases from V and 0 bases from J, with 6 bases between. The CDR3 loop is CASSSISNTGELFF. In DNA form, the CDR3 reads TGTGCCAGCAGCTCCATTTCGAACACCGGGGAGCTGTTTTTT.

This clonotype was seen repeatedly, ten times or more. The genes are TRBV18 and TRBJ2-2; TRBD2 agrees at 10 bases. This CDR3 region has 16 residues. CDR1 is KGHSH, CDR2 LQKENI, per germline. V shed 1 base, J shed 4 bases, and the junction held 3 bases outside the gene matches. In nucleotides, the CDR3 is TGTGCCAGCTCACCACGGGGACTAGCGCGCACCGGGGAGCTGTTTTTT. Its translation: CASSPRGLARTGELFF.

This clonotype was seen repeatedly, ten times or more. A junction boundary mismatches the germline segment, possibly from a read error. The chain carries TRBV2 and TRBJ2-3; the D is unclear. Germline V gene sequence: CDR1 SNHLY, CDR2 FYNNEI. The CDR3 has 10 amino acids. CDR3 nucleotides: TGTGCGAGCATGACAGATACGCAGTATTTT. It is translated as CASMTDTQYF.

This clonotype has at least ten counts. The V gene is TRBV12-3 or TRBV12-4, the J gene TRBJ1-2; D is unclear. This CDR3 comprises 15 residues. V lost 2 bases and J lost 4, with 14 bases in between. CDR3 residues: CASSLRTAAGYGYTF. CDR3 DNA sequence: TGTGCCAGCAGTTTAAGGACGGCCGCCGGCTATGGCTACACCTTC.

This clonotype was observed at least ten times. The chain carries TRBV20-1 and TRBJ1-5; perhaps TRBD1 as D (6 bases). V was pared by 0 bases and J by 8 bases, with 14 bases between. Germline CDR1 and CDR2: DFQATT and SNEGSKA (reference sequence). This CDR3 spans 14 amino acids. CDR3 DNA: TGCAGTGCTAGAGACCCGGGACACCTTGAGCCCCAGCATTTT. This gives the protein CSARDPGHLEPQHF.

This clonotype was counted a few times. The gene calls are TRBV24-1 and TRBJ2-1, with D maybe TRBD1 (6 bases). Trimming shortened V by 7 bases and J by 2 bases, and 20 bases separated the two germline ends. Germline CDR1 reads KGHDR; CDR2 reads SFDVKD. The CDR3 contains 17 residues. The CDR3 spells CATSDHTGRLPYNEQFF. In DNA form, the CDR3 reads TGTGCCACCAGCGATCACACAGGGCGTCTACCCTACAATGAGCAGTTCTTC.

This clonotype appeared many times. The chain uses TRBV28 and TRBJ2-7; 9 bases map to TRBD2. The CDR3 loop spans 17 amino acids. J was trimmed by 3 bases and V by 4 bases; bases with no gene match: 13. Germline values: CDR1 MDHEN, CDR2 SYDVKM. The CDR3 loop reads CASSSPGGLAGLYEQYF. CDR3 nucleotides: TGTGCCAGCAGTTCCCCCGGGGGTCTAGCGGGACTCTACGAGCAGTACTTC. The variable domain in full, completed from reference TRBV28 and TRBJ2-7, reads DVKVTQSSRYLVKRTGEKVFLECVQDMDHENMFWYRQDPGLGLRLIYFSYDVKMKEKGDIPEGYSVSREKKERFSLILESASTNQTSMYLCASSSPGGLAGLYEQYFGPGTRLTVT.

This clonotype was recorded many times. The chain joins TRBV29-1 to TRBJ2-1; 7 nucleotides match TRBD2. This CDR3 comprises 14 residues. CDR1 is SQVTM, CDR2 ANQGSEA, per germline. J lost 8 bases, V lost 5 bases, and 12 bases had no gene match. The CDR3 sequence is CSVRESPGGDEQFF. The CDR3 coding sequence is TGCAGCGTTCGGGAGTCGCCTGGGGGGGATGAGCAGTTCTTC.

In DNA, the CDR3 is TGTGCCAGCAGCGTAGGCTCCCATGGGACCTACGAGCAGTACTTC. This gives the protein CASSVGSHGTYEQYF. The chain couples TRBV9 to TRBJ2-7; no definite D call. CDR1 is SGDLS, CDR2 YYNGEE, per germline. There are 15 residues in the CDR3. V dropped 0 bases and J dropped 2 bases, with 12 bases sitting between them.

This clonotype was counted at least ten times. V gene TRBV11-3 combines with J gene TRBJ1-1; D gene unclear. Germline values: CDR1 SGHNT, CDR2 YENEEA. The V gene lost 4 bases and the J gene lost 7 bases, with 7 bases spanning the gap. This CDR3 has 11 residues. Here the CDR3 reads CASSYRGEAFF. CDR3 DNA sequence: TGTGCCAGCAGCTACAGAGGTGAAGCTTTCTTT.

This clonotype has at least ten counts. V and J are TRBV27 and TRBJ2-1; 10 bases are shared with TRBD2. Germline V gene lookup returns CDR1 MNHEY and CDR2 SMNVEV (reference sequence). This CDR3 region has 16 residues. V lost 2 bases and J lost 7; bases outside the gene matches: 8. In DNA, the CDR3 is TGTGCCAGCAGTTTAAGGGCTAGCGGGAGCATAAATGAGCAGTTCTTC. This codes for CASSLRASGSINEQFF.

As regards this clonotype: Its ends do not fully match the called genes, so a read error is possible. The chain couples TRBV3-1 to TRBJ2-5; D is undetermined. This CDR3 has 14 residues. CDR1 is LGHDT and CDR2 is YNNKEL in the germline V gene (reference sequence). CDR3 in DNA: TGTGCCAGCAGCCCCCCCGGAAACCGAGAGATCCAGTACTTC. Translation gives CASSPPGNREIQYF.

Regarding this clonotype: Since a much larger clone is just one base distant, this may be a read error. The genes are TRBV15 and TRBJ1-1, with D possibly TRBD1 on 6 matching bases. The V gene's germline CDR1 is LNHNV and CDR2 YYDKDF (reference sequence). Trimming took 5 bases from V and 1 from J, leaving 14 bases between them. The CDR3 is 15 amino acids. The CDR3 sequence is CATSVRTATNTEAFF. Here the CDR3 DNA reads TGTGCCACCAGCGTTAGGACAGCAACGAACACTGAAGCTTTCTTT. Based on the CDR3 plus reference TRBV15 and TRBJ1-1, the full variable domain is DAMVIQNPRYQVTQFGKPVTLSCSQTLNHNVMYWYQQKSSQAPKLLFHYYDKDFNNEADTPDNFQSRRPNTSFCFLDIRSPGLGDTAMYLCATSVRTATNTEAFFGQGTRLTVV.

A remark on this clonotype: One end of the junction does not line up with germline, which may come from a read error. CDR3 sequence: CASSQEMASYDEQFF. As DNA, the CDR3 is TGTGCCAGCAGCCAAGAGATGGCTAGCTACGATGAGCAGTTCTTC. The V and J genes are TRBV4-2 and TRBJ2-1; D might be TRBD2 (5 bases). Per the germline V gene, CDR1 is LGHNA and CDR2 is YNFKEQ. This CDR3 has 15 amino acids.

This clonotype was found many times. The rearrangement joins TRBV10-3 to TRBJ1-1, with D uncertain. V lost 3 bases and J 4 bases, leaving 15 bases between the germline ends. Germline loops: CDR1 ENHRY, CDR2 SYGVKD. CDR3 size: 15 residues. The DNA for the CDR3 is TGTGCCATCAGTGATTTCGAGACATCAGGCACTGAAGCTTTCTTT. It encodes CAISDFETSGTEAFF.

This clonotype was observed many times. This chain uses TRBV14 with TRBJ1-1; maybe TRBD1 (6 bases). Trimming shortened V by 2 bases and J by 6 bases, and 13 bases separated the two germline ends. This CDR3 contains 14 residues. The germline V gene has CDR1 SGHDN and CDR2 FVKESK. The CDR3 DNA sequence: TGTGCCAGCAGCCAAACAGGGTTGGGGGCTGAAGCTTTCTTT. This codes for CASSQTGLGAEAFF. Filled out from reference TRBV14 and TRBJ1-1, the complete variable domain reads EAGVTQFPSHSVIEKGQTVTLRCDPISGHDNLYWYRRVMGKEIKFLLHFVKESKQDESGMPNNRFLAERTGGTYSTLKVQPAELEDSGVYFCASSQTGLGAEAFFGQGTRLTVV.

The sample holds many counts of this clonotype. The CDR3 is CSARRLGLAGGYSYEQYF. The CDR3 nucleotides read TGCAGTGCTAGACGCTTGGGACTAGCGGGAGGGTATTCCTACGAGCAGTACTTC. V gene TRBV20-1 combines with J gene TRBJ2-7, with 16 nucleotides matching TRBD2. Germline CDR1 and CDR2: DFQATT and SNEGSKA (reference sequence). This CDR3 comprises 18 residues. V lost 2 bases to trimming and J lost 1 base; unmatched junction nucleotides: 8.

This clonotype was picked up a small number of times. The junction and the germline gene differ at one end; a read error may be behind it. The V and J genes are TRBV5-6 and TRBJ2-3; 9 bases line up with TRBD2. The CDR3 consists of 16 residues. The germline V gene has CDR1 SGHDT and CDR2 YYEEEE. The CDR3 nucleotides read TGTGCCAGCACCTTGCCGCTAGCGGGGATCACAGATACGCAGTATTTT. Translation: CASTLPLAGITDTQYF. The full variable domain, completed using reference TRBV5-6 and TRBJ2-3, is DAGVTQSPTHLIKTRGQQVTLRCSPKSGHDTVSWYQQALGQGPQFIFQYYEEEERQRGNFPDRFSGHQFPNYSSELNVNALLLGDSALYLCASTLPLAGITDTQYFGPGTRLTVL.

The chain recombines TRBV29-1 with TRBJ2-7; D gene unclear. V was clipped by 1 base and J by 6 bases, with 13 bases between them. Germline V lookup: CDR1 SQVTM, CDR2 ANQGSEA. This CDR3 is built from 13 residues. The CDR3 loop reads CSVEVAIGTEQYF. The CDR3 DNA reads TGCAGCGTTGAAGTGGCTATTGGTACCGAGCAGTACTTC.